The sequence of this TCR beta chain was determined in a study of cytomegalovirus exposure and HLA in healthy donors. Study-level results: Many donors shared some public TCRs, even though most TCR sequences were rare.

The ends were cut back, 6 bases at V and 6 bases at J, with 23 bases in the middle. This CDR3 has 16 residues. Germline CDR1 SNHLY, CDR2 FYNNEI. Amplification used 60 Vbeta primers and 13 Jbeta primers. Here immunoSEQ multiplex PCR was the method, and the copy in TCRdb shows in-frame clones only, minus some. The sample has roughly 200,000 clones, more than 65% seen once; the top ten hold approximately 1.8%. Points on this clone: What it binds is unknown.

Donors likely had unrecorded immune exposures despite being nominally healthy when sampled. The source of this sequence is a woman aged 25 to 39 in good health and CMV-seronegative. The sequenced material came from PBMCs. This chain connects TRBV2 to TRBJ1-1; D gene unclear. The CDR3, as DNA: TGTGCCAGCAGCCCCTGGGAGGGTCGAGCTAAGGCTGAAGCTTTCTTT. Its protein is CASSPWEGRAKAEAFF.